The 5 T cell receptor beta chains reported below all come from one sample, sequenced in a study of human T cells and chemical hapten exposure. TCRdb re-analysed the RACE reads in MiXCR, keeping a single row per CDR3 protein. The sample holds under 450,000 distinct CDR3 sequences, around 4.8% seen once. Time point: patch test 1, 2 weeks after DPC sensitization. Treatment indicated: therapeutic diphenylcyclopropenone sensitization with weekly scalp DPC. This material consisted of whole blood, taken in connection with sensitization to the hapten diphenylcyclopropenone (DPC). All receptors come from a woman in her forties or fifties with alopecia areata. Some clones in this sample may be carry-over from other donors' samples.

This clonotype has ten or more counts. V and J are TRBV6-2 or TRBV6-3 and TRBJ1-2; the match to TRBD1 covers 7 bases. CDR1 and CDR2 (germline): MNHEY, SVGEGT. J gave up 6 bases and V 5 bases, and 15 bases lay outside the gene matches. The CDR3 is made up of 16 amino acids. CDR3 region: CASSLMGLTGDDGYTF. DNA for the CDR3: TGTGCCAGCAGTCTAATGGGCCTTACAGGGGACGATGGCTACACCTTC.

This clonotype was counted ten times or more. The chain combines TRBV29-1 with TRBJ2-3; 7 bases align to TRBD2. Per germline, CDR1 SQVTM and CDR2 ANQGSEA. The CDR3 runs 14 residues. With V trimmed by 3 bases and J by 6 bases, 9 bases remained unmatched. The CDR3, as DNA: TGCAGCGTTGAGCTAGCGGAGGAGCCGGATACGCAGTATTTT. It translates to CSVELAEEPDTQYF.

Ten or more counts support this clonotype. V and J are TRBV4-3 and TRBJ1-6, with 9 bases that match TRBD1. The trim removed 1 base at V and 9 bases at J, leaving 4 bases unmatched. The CDR3 loop spans 15 amino acids. Germline assignment: CDR1 LGHNA and CDR2 YSLEER. The chain's CDR3 is CASSQAGTGSSPLHF. The CDR3 DNA is TGCGCCAGCAGCCAAGCGGGGACAGGGTCTTCACCCCTCCACTTT.

In this sample, this clonotype turned up many times. V usage is TRBV12-3 or TRBV12-4 and J usage is TRBJ1-1; TRBD1 matches at 11 bases. V lost 4 bases to trimming and J lost 1 base; unmatched junction nucleotides: 8. This CDR3 is built from 17 residues. CDR3 in amino acids: CASSCPPGQGENTEAFF. In nucleotides, the CDR3 is TGTGCCAGCAGTTGCCCCCCGGGACAGGGGGAGAACACTGAAGCTTTCTTT.

This clonotype came up a few times. The chain uses TRBV5-1 and TRBJ1-2, with 9 nucleotides matching TRBD1. The CDR3 contains 15 residues. Per the germline V gene, CDR1 is SGHRS and CDR2 is YFSETQ. J was trimmed by 4 bases and V by 3 bases; bases with no gene match: 7. CDR3 nucleotides: TGCGCCAGCAGCTCGACACAGGGGGCAAGCTATGGCTACACCTTC. It translates to CASSSTQGASYGYTF.